These 17 T cell receptor beta chains came from one sample sequenced in a study of T cells in Graves' hyperthyroidism and ophthalmopathy. Amplified regions were TCR beta CDR3 sequences from RNA transcripts. RT-PCR in the first round (using the HTBI primer set) targeted the TCR CDR3. TCRdb used MiXCR to reprocess the multiplex PCR reads, holding one entry per CDR3 protein. Here the sample spans 650,000 to 800,000 distinct CDR3 sequences, about 45% being singletons. Sample: peripheral blood or thyroid tissue (not recorded which). These receptors came from an adult man with Graves' disease, either hyperthyroidism or ophthalmopathy (not recorded which).

V usage is TRBV4-1 and J usage is TRBJ2-7, with D perhaps TRBD1 or TRBD2 (5 bases each). This CDR3 spans 15 amino acids. Germline CDR1 and CDR2: MGHRA and YSYEKL. Trimming cost V 2 bases and J 5 bases, with 16 bases left between them. The CDR3, as DNA: TGCGCCAGCAGCCAACGGTCACGGGGCAGGGACGAGCAGTACTTC. It encodes CASSQRSRGRDEQYF.

In the case of this clonotype: The junction shows a germline mismatch at one end, possibly a read error. The chain is built from TRBV10-1 and TRBJ2-7; TRBD1 matches 11 bases. The germline gives CDR1 WNHNN, CDR2 SYGVQD (reference sequence). CDR3 size: 14 residues. CDR3 in DNA: TGTGCCAGCACAAGGACAGGGGGCGCGTACGAGCAGTACTTC. Translation: CASTRTGGAYEQYF.

This clonotype showed up just a few times. With a much larger clone just one base away, this may be a read error. This sequence joins TRBV2 and TRBJ2-5; 10 bases match TRBD2. CDR1 and CDR2 from the germline V gene are SNHLY and FYNNEI. V lost 6 bases to trimming and J lost 4 bases; unmatched junction nucleotides: 5. The CDR3 extends over 14 amino acids. The CDR3 loop reads CASSQREGRETQYF. In DNA form, the CDR3 reads TGTGCCAGCAGCCAGCGGGAGGGCCGAGAGACCCAGTACTTC.

The V gene is TRBV10-3, the J gene TRBJ2-7, with TRBD1 matching over 10 bases. V trimming: 5 bases; J trimming: 3 bases; junction bases outside the gene matches: 7. The CDR3 is 15 amino acids. CDR1 is ENHRY, CDR2 SYGVKD, per germline. The CDR3, as DNA: TGTGCCATCAGTCTGGAGGGACAGGGGATCTACGAGCAGTACTTC. As protein: CAISLEGQGIYEQYF.

The table lists this clonotype with many counts. This sequence joins TRBV25-1 and TRBJ1-3; TRBD1 agrees at 8 bases. This CDR3 comprises 14 residues. CDR1 is MGHDK and CDR2 is SYGVNS in the germline V gene. The J segment lost 4 bases and the V segment lost 2 bases, leaving 1 base of the junction unmatched. CDR3 protein: CASSERTGGNTIYF. CDR3 sequence (DNA): TGTGCCAGCAGTGAACGGACAGGGGGAAACACCATATATTTT. The complete variable domain, with remaining parts taken from reference TRBV25-1 and TRBJ1-3, reads EADIYQTPRYLVIGTGKKITLECSQTMGHDKMYWYQQDPGMELHLIHYSYGVNSTEKGDLSSESTVSRIRTEHFPLTLESARPSHTSQYLCASSERTGGNTIYFGEGSWLTVV.

This chain joins TRBV5-1 and TRBJ2-7; 9 nucleotides line up with TRBD1. The CDR3 is made up of 15 amino acids. Germline V gene data show CDR1 as SGHRS and CDR2 as YFSETQ. V lost 4 bases to trimming and J lost 3 bases; unmatched junction nucleotides: 8. This CDR3 is CASSAAGTGNYEQYF. CDR3 DNA: TGCGCCAGCAGCGCCGCCGGGACAGGGAACTACGAGCAGTACTTC.

V and J are TRBV7-8 and TRBJ1-2; no reliable D call. With 6 bases removed from V and 6 bases from J, the gap between germline ends came to 14 bases. Germline V gene data show CDR1 as SGHVS and CDR2 as FQNEAQ. This CDR3 spans 13 amino acids. The CDR3 loop reads CASSDNMDHGYTF. The CDR3 coding sequence is TGTGCCAGCAGTGACAACATGGACCATGGCTACACCTTC. Combining the CDR3 with reference TRBV7-8 and TRBJ1-2 gives the whole variable domain GAGVSQSPRYKVAKRGQDVALRCDPISGHVSLFWYQQALGQGPEFLTYFQNEAQLDKSGLPSDRFFAERPEGSVSTLKIQRTQQEDSAVYLCASSDNMDHGYTFGSGTRLTVV.

This clonotype has at least ten counts. V usage is TRBV29-1 and J usage is TRBJ2-5; weak D call: TRBD1 (6 bases). The germline V gene encodes CDR1 SQVTM and CDR2 ANQGSEA. V was trimmed by 5 bases and J by 2 bases, leaving 9 bases between them. The CDR3 spans 12 residues. The CDR3 region is CSVTGRQETQYF. CDR3 nucleotide sequence: TGCAGCGTTACAGGGCGGCAAGAGACCCAGTACTTC.

The chain carries TRBV25-1 and TRBJ2-5, with a possible D match to TRBD2 (7 bases). The CDR3 extends over 14 amino acids. Trimming took 3 bases from V and 6 from J, leaving 14 bases between them. Germline-derived CDR1 and CDR2 are MGHDK and SYGVNS. This CDR3 is CASSDRGGSKTQYF. The CDR3 region has the DNA TGTGCCAGCAGTGACAGGGGCGGGAGCAAGACCCAGTACTTC.

Regarding this clonotype: A junction end diverges from the germline sequence, so it may reflect a read error. The chain combines TRBV2 with TRBJ2-7; D remains unclear. The CDR3 covers 13 residues. Germline values: CDR1 SNHLY, CDR2 FYNNEI. The CDR3 region has the DNA TGTGCCAGCCGTCAAACGAGCTCCTACGGGCAGTACTTC. This translates into CASRQTSSYGQYF.

The rearrangement uses TRBV25-1 and TRBJ1-4; 7 nucleotides agree with TRBD1. This CDR3 is 13 amino acids long. The V gene's germline CDR1 is MGHDK and CDR2 SYGVNS. Trimming took 8 bases from V and 7 from J; bases not matched to a gene: 7. CDR3: CASSRGLSEKLFF. CDR3 DNA: TGTGCCAGCTCAAGGGGGCTTAGTGAAAAACTGTTTTTT.

Details on this clonotype: This may stem from a read error, because a much larger clone lies one nucleotide away. The V and J genes are TRBV7-9 and TRBJ1-2; D ambiguous. Germline V gives CDR1 SEHNR, CDR2 FQNEAQ (reference sequence). The CDR3 contains 13 residues. The V end lost 4 bases, the J end lost 5 bases, and 11 bases lay between the germline ends. The CDR3: CASSSEVAYGYTF. The CDR3 DNA sequence: TGTGCCAGCAGCTCAGAGGTCGCGTATGGCTACACCTTC. The full variable domain, in which reference TRBV7-9 and TRBJ1-2 provide the parts outside the CDR3, is DTGVSQNPRHKITKRGQNVTFRCDPISEHNRLYWYRQTLGQGPEFLTYFQNEAQLEKSRLLSDRFSAERPKGSFSTLEIQRTEQGDSAMYLCASSSEVAYGYTFGSGTRLTVV.

As regards this clonotype: Possible read error: a much larger clone is one base away. This chain links TRBV2 with TRBJ2-7; TRBD2 agrees at 11 bases. CDR3 length: 12 amino acids. The V gene's germline CDR1 is SNHLY and CDR2 FYNNEI. Written as DNA, the CDR3 is TGTGCCATCGAGCTAGCGGGAGGCCAACAGTGGTTC. Protein product: CAIELAGGQQWF. The variable domain in full, completed from reference TRBV2 and TRBJ2-7, reads EPEVTQTPSHQVTQMGQEVILRCVPISNHLYFYWYRQILGQKVEFLVSFYNNEISEKSEIFDDQFSVERPDGSNFTLKIRSTKLEDSAMYFCAIELAGGQQWFGPGTRLTVT.

This clonotype turned up a few times. This chain uses TRBV4-1 with TRBJ2-5; 9 bases are a match to TRBD2. Per the germline V gene, CDR1 is MGHRA and CDR2 is YSYEKL. The CDR3 is 17 residues long. V was pared by 1 base and J by 1 base, with 7 bases of the junction left unmatched. The CDR3 DNA reads as TGCGCCAGCAGCCAAGTTGGGCTAGCGGGGAGCCAAGAGACCCAGTACTTC. Its translation is CASSQVGLAGSQETQYF.

This clonotype was seen a few times. A read error may explain this, as a much larger clone is one base away. The chain couples TRBV6-5 to TRBJ1-2; unclear D gene. Trimming took 4 bases from V and 4 from J, leaving 10 bases between them. From germline, CDR1 is MNHEY and CDR2 SVGAGI. The CDR3 spans 13 residues. As DNA, the CDR3 is TGTGCCAGCAGTTCCCCAGGTTTCTATGGCTACACCTTC. Translated, it gives CASSSPGFYGYTF.

At least ten counts were recorded for this clonotype. V is TRBV7-9 and J is TRBJ1-3; D unclear. CDR1 and CDR2 from the germline V gene are SEHNR and FQNEAQ (reference sequence). V lost 3 bases and J 0 bases, leaving 15 bases between the germline ends. The CDR3 extends over 17 amino acids. Written as DNA, the CDR3 is TGTGCCAGCAGCTTGGTACGCAGCTACTTCTCTGGAAACACCATATATTTT. Protein: CASSLVRSYFSGNTIYF.

This clonotype was found once. The rearrangement links TRBV15 to TRBJ1-1; TRBD1 matches 11 bases. The CDR3 sequence is 14 residues long. Per germline, CDR1 LNHNV and CDR2 YYDKDF (reference sequence). V trimming: 10 bases; J trimming: 4 bases; junction bases outside the gene matches: 8. This CDR3 is CASGRGTGGTEAFF. The CDR3 DNA reads TGTGCCAGCGGGCGAGGGACAGGGGGCACTGAAGCTTTCTTT. Using reference TRBV15 and TRBJ1-1 for the parts outside the CDR3, the full variable domain is DAMVIQNPRYQVTQFGKPVTLSCSQTLNHNVMYWYQQKSSQAPKLLFHYYDKDFNNEADTPDNFQSRRPNTSFCFLDIRSPGLGDTAMYLCASGRGTGGTEAFFGQGTRLTVV.